One sample yielded the 29 T cell receptor beta chains listed below, sequenced in a study of human T cells and chemical hapten exposure. MiXCR, run by TCRdb on the RACE reads, gives a single entry per CDR3 protein. Of about 380,000 distinct CDR3 sequences listed, around 5% are singletons. Indicated time point: patch test 1, 2 weeks after DPC sensitization. Treatment: therapeutic diphenylcyclopropenone sensitization with weekly scalp DPC. The sequencing here drew on whole blood, taken in connection with sensitization to the hapten diphenylcyclopropenone (DPC). The receptors stem from a woman between 45 and 65 years old with alopecia areata. Some clones in this sample may be carry-over from other donors' samples.

This clonotype was counted ten times or more. The chain has TRBV4-3 and TRBJ2-3; D remains ambiguous. Germline V lookup: CDR1 LGHNA, CDR2 YSLEER. V gave up 3 bases and J gave up 0 bases, with 10 bases separating them. The CDR3 extends over 15 amino acids. CDR3 sequence (DNA): TGCGCCAGCAGCCATGGGATTTCTAGCACAGATACGCAGTATTTT. It yields the protein CASSHGISSTDTQYF.

The table lists this clonotype with a few counts. The rearrangement joins TRBV7-2 to TRBJ1-6; D uncertain. Germline V CDR1 and CDR2: SGHTA, FQGNSA. V lost 3 bases, J lost 9 bases, and 15 bases lay in between. The CDR3 extends over 15 amino acids. CDR3 DNA sequence: TGTGCCAGCAGCTTTTTACCCGGCTCGCCTTCACCCCTCCACTTT. This sequence encodes CASSFLPGSPSPLHF.

This clonotype came up many times. The rearrangement links TRBV11-2 to TRBJ2-4, with D perhaps assigned TRBD1 or TRBD2 (5 bases each). Germline V gene sequence: CDR1 SGHAT, CDR2 FQNNGV. The CDR3 loop spans 15 amino acids. Trimming pared 4 bases from V and 4 bases from J, leaving 14 bases between. The CDR3 DNA is TGTGCCAGCAGCTCCCGAGAAGGGGAGAAAAACATTCAGTACTTC. As protein: CASSSREGEKNIQYF.

This clonotype has more than one count but fewer than ten. The rearrangement links TRBV29-1 to TRBJ2-5; a possible D gene is TRBD1 (6 bases). Trimming took 2 bases from V and 5 from J, leaving 18 bases between them. This CDR3 has 15 amino acids. The V gene's germline CDR1 is SQVTM and CDR2 ANQGSEA. Written as DNA, the CDR3 is TGCAGCGTTGAACTTGGTCGGCAGGGGCGGGAGACCCAGTACTTC. It encodes CSVELGRQGRETQYF.

This clonotype was seen ten or more times. This sequence joins TRBV7-2 and TRBJ2-4; no clear D gene. Germline values: CDR1 SGHTA, CDR2 FQGNSA. The CDR3 is 17 amino acids. With 5 bases removed from V and 1 base from J, the gap between germline ends came to 18 bases. CDR3 residues: CASSPQLISWAKNIQYF. The CDR3 DNA reads as TGTGCCAGCAGCCCCCAACTTATCTCGTGGGCCAAAAACATTCAGTACTTC.

This clonotype came up many times. The V gene is TRBV9, the J gene TRBJ1-1; a possible D gene is TRBD1 (5 bases). There are 16 residues in the CDR3. Trimming removed 4 bases at V and 0 bases at J, with 16 bases between. Germline V gene lookup returns CDR1 SGDLS and CDR2 YYNGEE. CDR3 sequence reads: CASSPTGTPLNTEAFF. CDR3 sequence (DNA): TGTGCCAGCAGCCCAACCGGGACTCCCTTGAACACTGAAGCTTTCTTT.

This clonotype was seen more than once but under ten times. The CDR3 DNA sequence: TGTGCCAGCAGTTCCCGGGACTATAGGGACATTCAGTACTTC. It encodes CASSSRDYRDIQYF. The rearrangement links TRBV6-2 or TRBV6-3 to TRBJ2-4; 7 nucleotides agree with TRBD2. V shed 4 bases and J 8 bases; nucleotides not matched to a gene: 8. The CDR3 totals 14 residues. The V gene's germline CDR1 is MNHEY and CDR2 SVGEGT.

The genes are TRBV28 and TRBJ2-5; possibly TRBD2 for D (6 bases). The CDR3 is made up of 13 amino acids. Germline V gene lookup returns CDR1 MDHEN and CDR2 SYDVKM. V was clipped by 6 bases and J by 1 base, with 9 bases between them. In DNA form, the CDR3 reads TGTGCCAGCAGGGCGGGACTCCAAGAGACCCAGTACTTC. Its translation: CASRAGLQETQYF.

Ten or more counts support this clonotype. The V gene is TRBV6-6, the J gene TRBJ1-5, with a tentative D call TRBD1 (5 bases). Germline assignment: CDR1 MNHNY and CDR2 SVGAGI (reference sequence). V was shortened by 7 bases and J by 0 bases, with 13 bases between the two germline ends. The CDR3 covers 15 residues. In DNA form, the CDR3 reads TGTGCCAGCACCCTAGGGGCGGGTAGCAATCAGCCCCAGCATTTT. Translation gives CASTLGAGSNQPQHF.

The chain recombines TRBV12-3 or TRBV12-4 with TRBJ1-2, with a weak D call TRBD1 (5 bases). This CDR3 contains 13 residues. The germline V and J ends were trimmed by 5 bases and 7 bases, with 14 bases remaining between them. The CDR3 loop reads CASSRGTGIGYTF. The CDR3 region has the DNA TGTGCCAGCAGTCGGGGGACGGGTATTGGCTACACCTTC.

This clonotype was picked up many times. The V and J genes are TRBV7-2 and TRBJ1-1, with TRBD1 as a possible D gene (6 bases). The CDR3 sequence is 14 residues long. V was trimmed by 1 base and J by 8 bases, leaving 14 bases between them. Germline V gene lookup returns CDR1 SGHTA and CDR2 FQGNSA. CDR3 sequence reads: CASSLVPGAGEAFF. Here the CDR3 DNA reads TGTGCCAGCAGCTTAGTCCCGGGGGCCGGGGAAGCTTTCTTT.

This clonotype was detected ten times or more. The chain is built from TRBV3-1 and TRBJ2-7; D is undetermined. Germline-derived CDR1 and CDR2 are LGHDT and YNNKEL (reference sequence). The CDR3 totals 15 residues. The V and J ends lost 1 base and 0 bases respectively, with 10 bases between them. The CDR3 reads CASSQGPGRSYEQYF. CDR3 nucleotide sequence: TGTGCCAGCAGCCAAGGCCCCGGGCGCTCCTACGAGCAGTACTTC.

The sample holds many counts of this clonotype. This chain connects TRBV12-3 or TRBV12-4 to TRBJ2-1; 13 bases match TRBD2. This CDR3 region has 15 residues. J gave up 9 bases and V 6 bases, and 8 bases lay outside the gene matches. This chain's CDR3 is CASRTGTSGNVEQFF. For the CDR3, the DNA is TGTGCCAGCAGAACCGGGACTAGCGGGAATGTTGAGCAGTTCTTC.

This clonotype was detected many times. The chain joins TRBV5-1 to TRBJ2-7; D remains unclear. This CDR3 has 12 residues. Trimming stripped 5 bases from V and 4 bases from J, with 10 bases between. Germline V gives CDR1 SGHRS, CDR2 YFSETQ. The CDR3: CASRDGRYEQYF. CDR3 nucleotide sequence: TGCGCCAGCAGGGACGGTCGATACGAGCAGTACTTC.

This clonotype has just a few counts. The chain links TRBV18 to TRBJ2-2; D not resolved. Germline V gene sequence: CDR1 KGHSH, CDR2 LQKENI. This CDR3 comprises 14 residues. Trimming pared 3 bases from V and 6 bases from J, leaving 11 bases between. The DNA of the CDR3 is TGTGCCAGCTCACCGCCTTACAAAGCCGGGGAGCTGTTTTTT. Translation gives CASSPPYKAGELFF.

The chain uses TRBV29-1 and TRBJ2-7, with D perhaps matching TRBD1 (5 bases). The CDR3 runs to 13 residues. Germline V CDR1 and CDR2: SQVTM, ANQGSEA. V lost 6 bases, J lost 7 bases, and 19 bases lay in between. CDR3 protein: CSVPDGPQGEQYF. The CDR3 coding sequence is TGCAGCGTCCCCGACGGGCCGCAGGGAGAGCAGTACTTC.

There are many counts of this clonotype. This chain connects TRBV7-2 to TRBJ1-6, with a weak D call TRBD1 (5 bases). Trimming took off 4 bases at V and 0 bases at J, with 13 bases between the two ends. In germline, CDR1 is SGHTA, CDR2 FQGNSA. The CDR3 is made up of 17 amino acids. CDR3 coding DNA: TGTGCCAGCAGCTCCGGGACGGCTTACTCCTATAATTCACCCCTCCACTTT. It encodes CASSSGTAYSYNSPLHF.

This clonotype was detected once. A much larger clone is a single base away; this may be a read error. The rearrangement links TRBV9 to TRBJ2-3; D may be TRBD2 (6 bases). The CDR3 contains 15 residues. The V gene's germline CDR1 is SGDLS and CDR2 YYNGEE. The CDR3 sequence: CTSSVDGRSTDTQYF. In DNA, the CDR3 is TGTACCAGCAGCGTAGATGGGAGGAGCACAGATACGCAGTATTTT.

This clonotype was seen ten or more times. The gene calls are TRBV5-1 and TRBJ2-3; 7 nucleotides line up with TRBD1. J gave up 2 bases and V 1 base, and 4 bases lay outside the gene matches. CDR1 and CDR2 (germline): SGHRS, YFSETQ. CDR3 length equals 15 residues. The CDR3 DNA follows: TGCGCCAGCAGCTTGATGACAGGGACCACAGATACGCAGTATTTT. Amino acids: CASSLMTGTTDTQYF. Full variable domain (rest looked up from reference TRBV5-1 and TRBJ2-3): KAGVTQTPRYLIKTRGQQVTLSCSPISGHRSVSWYQQTPGQGLQFLFEYFSETQRNKGNFPGRFSGRQFSNSRSEMNVSTLELGDSALYLCASSLMTGTTDTQYFGPGTRLTVL.

This clonotype was seen at least ten times. For the CDR3, the DNA is TGTGCCAGCAGCACCGGGGACTACGAGCAGTACTTC. Its translation: CASSTGDYEQYF. The rearrangement links TRBV3-1 to TRBJ2-7; a possible D gene is TRBD2 (5 bases). The CDR3 is 12 residues long. Trimming took 5 bases from V and 3 from J, leaving 8 bases between them. Germline values: CDR1 LGHDT, CDR2 YNNKEL (reference sequence).

This clonotype was seen repeatedly, ten times or more. The chain recombines TRBV7-8 with TRBJ2-3, with TRBD1 as a possible D gene (6 bases). The germline V gene encodes CDR1 SGHVS and CDR2 FQNEAQ. This CDR3 spans 15 amino acids. V lost 0 bases to trimming and J lost 2 bases, with 9 bases between them. CDR3 nucleotides: TGTGCCAGCAGCTTAGCGGGACACAACACAGATACGCAGTATTTT. Protein: CASSLAGHNTDTQYF.

At least ten counts were recorded for this clonotype. V and J are TRBV18 and TRBJ2-7, with 11 bases matching TRBD1. The CDR3 consists of 16 residues. The ends lost 3 bases at V and 5 bases at J; junction bases unmatched: 9. Germline V CDR1 and CDR2: KGHSH, LQKENI. The CDR3 spells CASSPWTGGQQDEQYF. The DNA for the CDR3 is TGTGCCAGCTCACCTTGGACAGGGGGCCAACAGGACGAGCAGTACTTC.

This clonotype showed up many times. This rearrangement joins TRBV20-1 to TRBJ1-4; no clear D. Germline V gene sequence: CDR1 DFQATT, CDR2 SNEGSKA (reference sequence). Trimming shortened V by 3 bases and J by 5 bases, and 4 bases separated the two germline ends. This CDR3 region has 11 residues. The CDR3 DNA reads as TGCAGTGCTAGGGCGAATGAAAAACTGTTTTTT. Amino acid sequence: CSARANEKLFF.

Ten or more counts support this clonotype. V usage is TRBV29-1 and J usage is TRBJ1-1; D not certain. V shed 2 bases and J shed 4 bases, with 8 bases lying between them. Germline-derived CDR1 and CDR2 are SQVTM and ANQGSEA. The CDR3 runs 12 residues. Here the CDR3 DNA reads TGCAGCGTTGAACCCGGTACCACTGAAGCTTTCTTT. Translated, it gives CSVEPGTTEAFF. Based on the CDR3 plus reference TRBV29-1 and TRBJ1-1, the full variable domain is SAVISQKPSRDICQRGTSLTIQCQVDSQVTMMFWYRQQPGQSLTLIATANQGSEATYESGFVIDKFPISRPNLTFSTLTVSNMSPEDSSIYLCSVEPGTTEAFFGQGTRLTVV.

This clonotype was seen a few times. The chain links TRBV5-1 to TRBJ2-7, with a weak D call TRBD2 (5 bases). V lost 1 base to trimming and J lost 2 bases, with 13 bases between them. Germline CDR1 and CDR2: SGHRS and YFSETQ. This CDR3 has 15 residues. The chain's CDR3 is CASSLRAAEPYEQYF. The DNA of the CDR3 is TGCGCCAGCAGCTTGAGGGCAGCGGAACCCTACGAGCAGTACTTC.

V is TRBV12-3 or TRBV12-4 and J is TRBJ1-1, with D maybe TRBD1 (5 bases). The ends were cut back, 5 bases at V and 3 bases at J, with 19 bases in the middle. This CDR3 comprises 16 residues. The CDR3 spells CASSPGPDSSYTEAFF. In DNA, the CDR3 is TGTGCCAGCAGTCCCGGGCCAGACAGTTCTTACACTGAAGCTTTCTTT.

This clonotype was counted many times. V is TRBV6-2 or TRBV6-3 and J is TRBJ2-5; D may correspond to TRBD1 or TRBD2 (5 bases each). Trimming removed 7 bases from V and 7 bases from J, with 16 bases in between. Germline CDR1 is MNHEY and CDR2 is SVGEGT. This CDR3 is built from 13 residues. In nucleotides, the CDR3 is TGTGCCAGCACCGGGGACGCCCCCGTGACCCAGTACTTC. Its protein product is CASTGDAPVTQYF.

This clonotype has at least ten counts. The V call is TRBV27, the J call TRBJ1-6; 8 bases are a match to TRBD1. V was pared by 5 bases and J by 12 bases, with 15 bases of the junction left unmatched. CDR1 and CDR2 from the germline V gene are MNHEY and SMNVEV (reference sequence). The CDR3 sequence is 16 residues long. The CDR3 here is CASSPRTGMVPQPLHF. The CDR3 DNA is TGTGCCAGCAGTCCCAGGACAGGGATGGTCCCCCAACCCCTCCACTTT.

This clonotype was seen repeatedly, ten times or more. The chain combines TRBV5-8 with TRBJ2-1; D possibly matches TRBD1 or TRBD2 (5 bases each). CDR1 and CDR2 from the germline V gene are SGHTS and YDEGEE. Trimming removed 1 base from V and 8 bases from J, with 7 bases in between. The CDR3 is 12 amino acids. The CDR3 DNA sequence: TGTGCCAGCAGCTTGATGGGGGATGAGCAGTTCTTC. This translates into CASSLMGDEQFF.